This T cell receptor beta chain was profiled in a study of T cells in Graves' hyperthyroidism and ophthalmopathy. This clonotype was counted a few times. Deletions cut 5 bases from V and 4 bases from J, with 11 bases between. This CDR3 region has 13 residues. The TCR beta CDR3 regions underwent amplification using RNA transcripts as the source. TCR CDR3 underwent first-round RT-PCR with the HTBI primer set. TCRdb fed the multiplex PCR reads into MiXCR, producing one record per CDR3 protein. The table lists some 490,000 distinct CDR3 sequences, under 25% of them singletons. Subjects with ophthalmopathy showed a Clinical Activity Score no lower than 3, a NOSPECS grade no lower than 4, and a duration shorter than 3 months. Uncontrolled infection, other autoimmune disease, pregnancy or lactation barred patients from enrollment. For the diagnoses, clinical symptoms, serum thyroxine and TRAb, thyroid ultrasound and orbital computed tomography were used.

The origin of this receptor is a woman aged 70-85 years with Graves' ophthalmopathy. The material sequenced was blood. This chain joins TRBV12-3 or TRBV12-4 and TRBJ1-2; no definite D call. The CDR3 here is CASSPGRIYGYTF. In nucleotides, the CDR3 is TGTGCCAGCAGTCCTGGACGGATCTATGGCTACACCTTC.